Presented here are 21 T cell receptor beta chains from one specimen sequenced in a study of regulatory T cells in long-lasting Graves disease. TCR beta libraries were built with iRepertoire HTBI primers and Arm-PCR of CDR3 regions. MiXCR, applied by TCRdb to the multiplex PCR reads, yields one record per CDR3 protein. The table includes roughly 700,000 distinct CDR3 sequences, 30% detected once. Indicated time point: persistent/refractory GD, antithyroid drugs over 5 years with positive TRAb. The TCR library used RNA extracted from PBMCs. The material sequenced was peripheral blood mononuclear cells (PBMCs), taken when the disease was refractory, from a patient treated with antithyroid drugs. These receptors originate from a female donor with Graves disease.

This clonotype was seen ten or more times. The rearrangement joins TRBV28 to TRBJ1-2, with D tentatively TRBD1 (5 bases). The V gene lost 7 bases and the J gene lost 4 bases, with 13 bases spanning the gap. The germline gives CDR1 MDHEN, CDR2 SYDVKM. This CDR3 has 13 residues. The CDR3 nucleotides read TGTGCCAGCAACTTTGACAGTACCTATGGCTACACCTTC. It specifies CASNFDSTYGYTF.

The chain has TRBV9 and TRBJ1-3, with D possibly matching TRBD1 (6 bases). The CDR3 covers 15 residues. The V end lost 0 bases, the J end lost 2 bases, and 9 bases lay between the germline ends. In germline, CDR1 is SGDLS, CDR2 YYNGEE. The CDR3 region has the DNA TGTGCCAGCAGCGTAGCAGGGGCAGCTGGAAACACCATATATTTT. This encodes CASSVAGAAGNTIYF.

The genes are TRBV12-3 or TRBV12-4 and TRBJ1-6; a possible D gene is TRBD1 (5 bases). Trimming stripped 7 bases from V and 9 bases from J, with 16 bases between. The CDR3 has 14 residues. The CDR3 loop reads CASTHRQGGSPLHF. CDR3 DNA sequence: TGTGCCAGCACTCACCGGCAGGGAGGTTCACCCCTCCACTTT.

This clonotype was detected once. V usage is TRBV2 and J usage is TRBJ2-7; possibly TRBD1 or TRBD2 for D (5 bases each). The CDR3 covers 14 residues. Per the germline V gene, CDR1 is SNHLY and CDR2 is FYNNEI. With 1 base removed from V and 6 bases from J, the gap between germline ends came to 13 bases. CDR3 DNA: TGTGCCAGCAGTGAAGAGGGACCCATGGGCGAGCAGTACTTC. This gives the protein CASSEEGPMGEQYF.

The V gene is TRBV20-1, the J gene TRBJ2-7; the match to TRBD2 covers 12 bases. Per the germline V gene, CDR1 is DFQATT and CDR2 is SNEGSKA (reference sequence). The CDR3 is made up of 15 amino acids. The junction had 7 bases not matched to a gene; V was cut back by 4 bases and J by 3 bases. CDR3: CSATAGTSGFYEQYF. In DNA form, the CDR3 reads TGCAGTGCTACGGCCGGGACTAGCGGGTTCTACGAGCAGTACTTC.

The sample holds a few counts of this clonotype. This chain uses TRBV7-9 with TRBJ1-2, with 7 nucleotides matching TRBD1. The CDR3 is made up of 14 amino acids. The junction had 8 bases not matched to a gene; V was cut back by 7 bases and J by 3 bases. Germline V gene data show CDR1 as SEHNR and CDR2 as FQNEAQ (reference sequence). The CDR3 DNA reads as TGTGCCAGCAACCAAGGGGGCGTAGACTATGGCTACACCTTC. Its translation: CASNQGGVDYGYTF. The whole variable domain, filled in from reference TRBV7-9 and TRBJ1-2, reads DTGVSQNPRHKITKRGQNVTFRCDPISEHNRLYWYRQTLGQGPEFLTYFQNEAQLEKSRLLSDRFSAERPKGSFSTLEIQRTEQGDSAMYLCASNQGGVDYGYTFGSGTRLTVV.

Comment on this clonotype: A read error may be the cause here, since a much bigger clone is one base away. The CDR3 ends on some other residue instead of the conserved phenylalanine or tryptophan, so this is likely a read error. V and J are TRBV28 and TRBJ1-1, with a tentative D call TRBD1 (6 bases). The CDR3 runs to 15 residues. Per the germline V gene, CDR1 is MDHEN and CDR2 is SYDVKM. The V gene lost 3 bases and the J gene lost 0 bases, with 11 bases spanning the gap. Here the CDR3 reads CASSFGGSLNTEAFL. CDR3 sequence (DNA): TGTGCCAGCAGTTTTGGGGGCAGCTTGAACACTGAAGCTTTCCTT.

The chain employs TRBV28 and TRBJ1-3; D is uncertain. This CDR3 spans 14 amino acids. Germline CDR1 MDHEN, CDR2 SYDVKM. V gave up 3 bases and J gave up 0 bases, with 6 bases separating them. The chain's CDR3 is CASSFMDSGNTIYF. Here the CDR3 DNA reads TGTGCCAGCAGTTTCATGGACTCTGGAAACACCATATATTTT.

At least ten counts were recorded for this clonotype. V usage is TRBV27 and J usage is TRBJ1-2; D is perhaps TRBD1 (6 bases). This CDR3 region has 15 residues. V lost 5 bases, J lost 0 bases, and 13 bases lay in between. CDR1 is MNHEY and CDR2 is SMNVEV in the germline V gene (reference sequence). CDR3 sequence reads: CASSLGTPSNYGYTF. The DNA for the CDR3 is TGTGCCAGCAGTCTCGGGACACCATCTAACTATGGCTACACCTTC.

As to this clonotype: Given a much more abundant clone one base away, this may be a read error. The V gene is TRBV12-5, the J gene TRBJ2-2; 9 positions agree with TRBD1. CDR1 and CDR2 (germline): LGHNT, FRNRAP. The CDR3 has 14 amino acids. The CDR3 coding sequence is TGTGCGTCGACACAGGGGGCGAACACCGGGGAGCTGTCTTTT. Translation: CASTQGANTGELSF.

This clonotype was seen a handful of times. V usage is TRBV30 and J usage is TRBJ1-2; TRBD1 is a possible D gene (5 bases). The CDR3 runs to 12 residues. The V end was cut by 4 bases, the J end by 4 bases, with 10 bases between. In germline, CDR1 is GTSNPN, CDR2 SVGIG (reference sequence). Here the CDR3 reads CAWTPGGYGYTF. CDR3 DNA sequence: TGTGCCTGGACCCCCGGGGGCTATGGCTACACCTTC.

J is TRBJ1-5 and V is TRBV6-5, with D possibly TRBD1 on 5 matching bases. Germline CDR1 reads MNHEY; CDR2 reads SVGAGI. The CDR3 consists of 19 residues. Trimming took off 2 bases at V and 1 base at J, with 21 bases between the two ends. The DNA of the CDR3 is TGTGCCAGCAGTTACCGCGGGGGACGAGGGGCTTGGAGCAATCAGCCCCAGCATTTT. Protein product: CASSYRGGRGAWSNQPQHF.

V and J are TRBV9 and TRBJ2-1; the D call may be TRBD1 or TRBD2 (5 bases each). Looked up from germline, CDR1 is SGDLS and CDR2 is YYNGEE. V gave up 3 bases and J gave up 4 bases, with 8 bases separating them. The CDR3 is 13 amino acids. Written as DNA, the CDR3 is TGTGCCAGCAGCGCGGGGCAATACAATGAGCAGTTCTTC. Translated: CASSAGQYNEQFF.

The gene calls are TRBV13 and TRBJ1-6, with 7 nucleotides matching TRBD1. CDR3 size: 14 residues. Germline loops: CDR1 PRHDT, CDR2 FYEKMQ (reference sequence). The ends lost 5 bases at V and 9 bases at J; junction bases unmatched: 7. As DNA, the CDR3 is TGTGCCAGCAGCACAGACAGGGTGGGTTCACCCCTCCACTTT. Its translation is CASSTDRVGSPLHF.

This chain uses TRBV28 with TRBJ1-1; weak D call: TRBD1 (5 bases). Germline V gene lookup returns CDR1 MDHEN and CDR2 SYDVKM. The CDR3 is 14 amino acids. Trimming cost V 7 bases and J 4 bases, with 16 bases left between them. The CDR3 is CASMPSDRITEAFF. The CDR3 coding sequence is TGTGCCAGCATGCCCTCAGACAGAATCACTGAAGCTTTCTTT.

CDR3 protein: CASSLALSRLALAKNIQYF. The CDR3 region has the DNA TGTGCCAGCAGCTTAGCGCTAAGCAGGCTGGCTCTAGCCAAAAACATTCAGTACTTC. The chain uses TRBV7-2 and TRBJ2-4; D gene uncertain. The CDR3 is 19 amino acids. V was cut by 0 bases and J by 0 bases, with 18 bases left in between. Germline V CDR1 and CDR2: SGHTA, FQGNSA.

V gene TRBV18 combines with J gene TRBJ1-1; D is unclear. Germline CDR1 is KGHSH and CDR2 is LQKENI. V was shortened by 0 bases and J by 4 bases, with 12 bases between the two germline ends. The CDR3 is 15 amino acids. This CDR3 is CASSPPAARGTEAFF. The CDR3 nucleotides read TGTGCCAGCTCACCACCTGCCGCCAGAGGCACTGAAGCTTTCTTT.

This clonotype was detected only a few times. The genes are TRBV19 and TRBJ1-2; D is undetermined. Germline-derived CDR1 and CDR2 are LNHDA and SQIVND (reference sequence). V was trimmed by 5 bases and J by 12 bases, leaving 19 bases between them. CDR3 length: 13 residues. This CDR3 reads CASSEILYMEHTF. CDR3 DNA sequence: TGTGCCAGTAGTGAAATTTTGTACATGGAGCACACCTTC.

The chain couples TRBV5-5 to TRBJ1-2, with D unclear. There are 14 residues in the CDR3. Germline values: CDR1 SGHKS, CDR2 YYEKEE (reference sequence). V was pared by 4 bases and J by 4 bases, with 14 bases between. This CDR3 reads CASSQGWEGYGYTF. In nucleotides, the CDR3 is TGTGCCAGCAGCCAAGGTTGGGAGGGCTATGGCTACACCTTC.

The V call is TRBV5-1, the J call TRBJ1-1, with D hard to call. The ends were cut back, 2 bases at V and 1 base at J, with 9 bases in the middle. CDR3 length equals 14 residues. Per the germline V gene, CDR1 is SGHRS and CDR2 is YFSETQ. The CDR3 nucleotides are TGCGCCAGCAGCTTATTTCAGGCGAACACTGAAGCTTTCTTT. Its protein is CASSLFQANTEAFF.

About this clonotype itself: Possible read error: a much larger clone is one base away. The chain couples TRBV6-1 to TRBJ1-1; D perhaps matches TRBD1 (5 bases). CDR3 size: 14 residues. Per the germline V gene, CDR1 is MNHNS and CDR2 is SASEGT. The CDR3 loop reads CASNKDKASTGAFF. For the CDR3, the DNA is TGTGCCAGCAACAAGGACAAGGCCAGCACTGGAGCTTTCTTT.